Following are 24 T cell receptor beta chains from one sample sequenced in a study of cytomegalovirus exposure and HLA in healthy donors. Vbeta (60) and Jbeta (13) primers were used in the PCR. Produced via immunoSEQ multiplex PCR; TCRdb's table is partial and in-frame only. The data contain around 120,000 clones, 80% of them singletons. Sequencing used PBMCs. The receptors originated from a female donor in good health and CMV-seropositive.

V gene TRBV14 combines with J gene TRBJ2-7; D perhaps matches TRBD1 (7 bases). The CDR3 is made up of 15 amino acids. Germline CDR1 and CDR2: SGHDN and FVKESK. The V gene lost 0 bases and the J gene lost 3 bases, with 12 bases spanning the gap. In DNA, the CDR3 is TGTGCCAGCAGCCAAGACCGCGGGACAGTCTACGAGCAGTACTTC. Its translation is CASSQDRGTVYEQYF. The complete variable domain, with remaining parts taken from reference TRBV14 and TRBJ2-7, reads EAGVTQFPSHSVIEKGQTVTLRCDPISGHDNLYWYRRVMGKEIKFLLHFVKESKQDESGMPNNRFLAERTGGTYSTLKVQPAELEDSGVYFCASSQDRGTVYEQYFGPGTRLTVT.

This chain connects TRBV10-3 to TRBJ1-3; TRBD1 aligns across 9 bases. V lost 10 bases and J lost 3; bases outside the gene matches: 4. This CDR3 is 13 amino acids long. Per germline, CDR1 ENHRY and CDR2 SYGVKD. The CDR3: CATTTGGGNTIYF. DNA of the CDR3: TGTGCCACAACGACAGGGGGTGGAAACACCATATATTTT.

The V and J genes are TRBV2 and TRBJ1-6; D uncertain. The CDR3 extends over 15 amino acids. Trimming shortened V by 5 bases and J by 0 bases, and 8 bases separated the two germline ends. Looked up from germline, CDR1 is SNHLY and CDR2 is FYNNEI. For the CDR3, the DNA is TGTGCCAGCAGTCAGACTAGCTCCTATAATTCACCCCTCCACTTT. Translation: CASSQTSSYNSPLHF. The complete variable domain, with remaining parts taken from reference TRBV2 and TRBJ1-6, reads EPEVTQTPSHQVTQMGQEVILRCVPISNHLYFYWYRQILGQKVEFLVSFYNNEISEKSEIFDDQFSVERPDGSNFTLKIRSTKLEDSAMYFCASSQTSSYNSPLHFGNGTRLTVT.

The V call is TRBV28, the J call TRBJ2-7; 7 positions match TRBD2. CDR3 length equals 15 residues. CDR1 and CDR2 (germline): MDHEN, SYDVKM. The J segment lost 4 bases and the V segment lost 5 bases, leaving 11 bases of the junction unmatched. The CDR3 bases are TGTGCCAGCAGTGGGGGGGTACGGCGGCCTTACGAGCAGTACTTC. Its protein product is CASSGGVRRPYEQYF. Full variable domain (remainder filled in from reference TRBV28 and TRBJ2-7): DVKVTQSSRYLVKRTGEKVFLECVQDMDHENMFWYRQDPGLGLRLIYFSYDVKMKEKGDIPEGYSVSREKKERFSLILESASTNQTSMYLCASSGGVRRPYEQYFGPGTRLTVT.

V and J are TRBV6-6 and TRBJ2-1; no definite D call. The germline V gene has CDR1 MNHNY and CDR2 SVGAGI (reference sequence). The CDR3 sequence is 16 residues long. V lost 0 bases and J lost 8, with 17 bases in between. Here the CDR3 reads CASSYSDRRMPDEQFF. CDR3 coding DNA: TGTGCCAGCAGTTACTCAGACCGCAGGATGCCCGATGAGCAGTTCTTC.

CDR3 sequence: CASSIFPEGRELFF. The CDR3 coding sequence is TGTGCCAGTAGTATATTCCCGGAGGGCAGGGAGCTGTTTTTT. The chain has TRBV19 and TRBJ2-2, with D maybe TRBD2 (6 bases). The germline V gene has CDR1 LNHDA and CDR2 SQIVND (reference sequence). The V end was cut by 2 bases, the J end by 9 bases, with 13 bases between. The CDR3 has 14 amino acids.

This clone is a singleton in its sample. In DNA, the CDR3 is TGTGCCAGCAGCTTAGCCCCGGGAGGGAACACTGAAGCTTTCTTT. It is translated as CASSLAPGGNTEAFF. This sequence joins TRBV11-2 and TRBJ1-1; D unresolved. Germline loops: CDR1 SGHAT, CDR2 FQNNGV. This CDR3 has 15 amino acids. V lost 1 base to trimming and J lost 1 base, with 10 bases between them.

The chain combines TRBV7-9 with TRBJ1-6; D not certain. The CDR3 runs to 12 residues. The germline V gene encodes CDR1 SEHNR and CDR2 FQNEAQ (reference sequence). Deletions cut 7 bases from V and 16 bases from J, with 17 bases between. The DNA for the CDR3 is TGTGCCAGCACCATCTACGGCGGCCTACTCCACTTT. Translated: CASTIYGGLLHF.

The J gene is TRBJ2-3, the V gene TRBV6-5, with 7 bases aligning to TRBD1. CDR3 length equals 15 residues. With 5 bases clipped from V and 0 bases from J, the junction kept 5 bases outside the gene matches. CDR1 and CDR2 from the germline V gene are MNHEY and SVGAGI. The CDR3 protein is CASSIQGQSTDTQYF. The CDR3 DNA reads TGTGCCAGCAGTATACAGGGGCAAAGCACAGATACGCAGTATTTT.

V and J are TRBV5-1 and TRBJ1-1; weak D call: TRBD1 (6 bases). CDR1 SGHRS and CDR2 YFSETQ come from the germline V gene. V lost 3 bases and J 4 bases, leaving 13 bases between the germline ends. This CDR3 has 14 amino acids. The CDR3 here is CASSSGVLGTEAFF. As DNA, the CDR3 is TGCGCCAGCAGCTCAGGGGTATTGGGCACTGAAGCTTTCTTT.

V gene TRBV5-1 combines with J gene TRBJ1-2, with a possible D match to TRBD1 (5 bases). In germline, CDR1 is SGHRS, CDR2 YFSETQ. Trimming left V 2 bases short and J 0 bases short, with 8 bases between. CDR3 length equals 14 residues. The CDR3 region has the DNA TGCGCCAGCAGCTTCGACAGTCCTAACTATGGCTACACCTTC. Residues: CASSFDSPNYGYTF.

The chain couples TRBV6-1 to TRBJ2-1; TRBD1 agrees at 10 bases. CDR1 is MNHNS and CDR2 is SASEGT in the germline V gene. Trimming took 8 bases from V and 5 from J; bases not matched to a gene: 9. The length of the CDR3 is 15 residues. This CDR3 reads CASPQAGQGNNEQFF. DNA of the CDR3: TGTGCCAGCCCCCAAGCGGGACAGGGGAACAATGAGCAGTTCTTC.

The gene calls are TRBV6-1 and TRBJ1-2; a weak D match, TRBD1 (6 bases). Germline V CDR1 and CDR2: MNHNS, SASEGT. This CDR3 has 14 residues. The germline V and J ends were trimmed by 7 bases and 6 bases, with 18 bases remaining between them. CDR3 coding DNA: TGTGCCAGCACCCAGGCGCGGGGGCTCGATGGCTACACCTTC. Translation: CASTQARGLDGYTF.

The chain combines TRBV6-5 with TRBJ2-5, with 9 bases identical to TRBD1. The junction had 11 bases not matched to a gene; V was cut back by 4 bases and J by 5 bases. Germline V gene sequence: CDR1 MNHEY, CDR2 SVGAGI. The CDR3 spans 16 residues. This CDR3 is CASSFHPGQGMETQYF. CDR3 bases: TGTGCCAGCAGTTTTCATCCGGGACAGGGTATGGAGACCCAGTACTTC.

The chain employs TRBV7-2 and TRBJ2-1; TRBD2 is a possible D gene (6 bases). The V gene lost 3 bases and the J gene lost 9 bases, with 21 bases spanning the gap. The CDR3 is 16 residues long. Germline V gene sequence: CDR1 SGHTA, CDR2 FQGNSA. CDR3 residues: CASSLGGLGGRGEQFF. CDR3 bases: TGTGCCAGCAGCTTGGGAGGCCTAGGAGGACGGGGTGAGCAGTTCTTC.

The chain is built from TRBV7-6 and TRBJ2-1, with 12 bases fitting TRBD2. Trimming cost V 3 bases and J 8 bases; bases outside gene matches: 8. CDR3 length: 16 amino acids. The germline gives CDR1 SGHVS, CDR2 FNYEAQ. CDR3 coding DNA: TGTGCCAGCAGCTTCACACTAGCGGGGGGCGACGATGAGCAGTTCTTC. Its protein product is CASSFTLAGGDDEQFF.

The rearrangement links TRBV6-1 to TRBJ1-6; weak D call: TRBD1 (5 bases). The CDR3 totals 14 residues. CDR1 and CDR2 from the germline V gene are MNHNS and SASEGT. Trimming removed 7 bases at V and 4 bases at J, with 11 bases between. In DNA, the CDR3 is TGTGCCAGCACAGCGACAGCTTATAATTCACCCCTCCACTTT. This encodes CASTATAYNSPLHF.

This chain connects TRBV19 to TRBJ1-5; 10 nucleotides align to TRBD1. Germline V gene data show CDR1 as LNHDA and CDR2 as SQIVND (reference sequence). With V trimmed by 1 base and J by 3 bases, 3 bases remained unmatched. This CDR3 is 16 amino acids long. The CDR3 DNA reads TGTGCCAGTAGTATAGTTGACAGGGGGCTCAATCAGCCCCAGCATTTT. Its translation is CASSIVDRGLNQPQHF.

V and J are TRBV4-3 and TRBJ2-7; a possible D gene is TRBD1 (5 bases). CDR3 size: 14 residues. Germline V lookup: CDR1 LGHNA, CDR2 YSLEER. The V end lost 4 bases, the J end lost 2 bases, and 12 bases lay between the germline ends. The CDR3: CASSLNWGPYEQYF. The CDR3 DNA follows: TGCGCCAGCAGCCTGAACTGGGGCCCCTACGAGCAGTACTTC.

The chain has TRBV5-1 and TRBJ2-5, with D tentatively TRBD1 (6 bases). Between the trimmed V and J ends, which lost 2 bases and 3 bases, there was a span of 8 bases. Per germline, CDR1 SGHRS and CDR2 YFSETQ. The CDR3 has 13 residues. CDR3 protein: CASSFSGEETQYF. The CDR3 bases are TGCGCCAGCAGCTTTTCAGGGGAAGAGACCCAGTACTTC.

The V gene is TRBV30, the J gene TRBJ1-6, with D tentatively TRBD1 (5 bases). This CDR3 spans 13 amino acids. Trimming stripped 5 bases from V and 2 bases from J, with 7 bases between. CDR1 is GTSNPN and CDR2 is SVGIG in the germline V gene (reference sequence). The CDR3 DNA is TGTGCCTGGCAGGGTGCCTATAATTCACCCCTCCACTTT. Encoded protein: CAWQGAYNSPLHF.

The genes are TRBV2 and TRBJ2-7; 8 nucleotides align to TRBD2. CDR3 length equals 14 residues. Germline lookup yields CDR1 SNHLY and CDR2 FYNNEI. The V gene end was trimmed by 6 bases and the J gene end by 3 bases; junction bases not matched to a gene: 7. Here the CDR3 DNA reads TGTGCCAGCAGGCGGAGTAGCGGGGTCTACGAGCAGTACTTC. Translated, it gives CASRRSSGVYEQYF.

The gene calls are TRBV5-1 and TRBJ1-1; D not resolved. CDR1 is SGHRS and CDR2 is YFSETQ in the germline V gene. This CDR3 region has 13 residues. V lost 2 bases and J 0 bases, leaving 5 bases between the germline ends. CDR3 sequence: CASSFQLNTEAFF. The CDR3 region has the DNA TGCGCCAGCAGCTTCCAATTGAACACTGAAGCTTTCTTT. Complete variable domain (other parts from reference TRBV5-1 and TRBJ1-1): KAGVTQTPRYLIKTRGQQVTLSCSPISGHRSVSWYQQTPGQGLQFLFEYFSETQRNKGNFPGRFSGRQFSNSRSEMNVSTLELGDSALYLCASSFQLNTEAFFGQGTRLTVV.

The chain is built from TRBV27 and TRBJ1-2; TRBD1 is a possible D gene (6 bases). The CDR3 has 16 residues. Between the trimmed V and J ends, which lost 3 bases and 4 bases, there was a span of 18 bases. The germline CDR1 and CDR2 sequences are MNHEY and SMNVEV (reference sequence). This CDR3 reads CASSLRGLGVSYGYTF. DNA of the CDR3: TGTGCCAGCAGTTTGAGGGGGTTGGGGGTAAGCTATGGCTACACCTTC.